The T cell receptor beta chain under discussion was sequenced for a study of control samples from healthy donors and cancer patients. The repertoire was sequenced with immunoSEQ multiplex PCR; TCRdb's copy has only in-frame clones and lacks some. The table shows approximately 150,000 clones, with 95% to 96% occurring only once. Trimming removed 0 bases at V and 10 bases at J, with 4 bases between. This CDR3 is 12 amino acids long. Germline V lookup: CDR1 LGHDT, CDR2 YNNKEL (reference sequence). The TCR sequence derives from a woman aged 25 to 39 in good health. The sequencing input was blood. The chain combines TRBV3-1 (or the pseudogene TRBV3-2) with TRBJ1-6, with D hard to call. The CDR3 is CASSQDNSPLHF. DNA of the CDR3: TGTGCCAGCAGCCAAGACAACTCACCCCTCCACTTT.